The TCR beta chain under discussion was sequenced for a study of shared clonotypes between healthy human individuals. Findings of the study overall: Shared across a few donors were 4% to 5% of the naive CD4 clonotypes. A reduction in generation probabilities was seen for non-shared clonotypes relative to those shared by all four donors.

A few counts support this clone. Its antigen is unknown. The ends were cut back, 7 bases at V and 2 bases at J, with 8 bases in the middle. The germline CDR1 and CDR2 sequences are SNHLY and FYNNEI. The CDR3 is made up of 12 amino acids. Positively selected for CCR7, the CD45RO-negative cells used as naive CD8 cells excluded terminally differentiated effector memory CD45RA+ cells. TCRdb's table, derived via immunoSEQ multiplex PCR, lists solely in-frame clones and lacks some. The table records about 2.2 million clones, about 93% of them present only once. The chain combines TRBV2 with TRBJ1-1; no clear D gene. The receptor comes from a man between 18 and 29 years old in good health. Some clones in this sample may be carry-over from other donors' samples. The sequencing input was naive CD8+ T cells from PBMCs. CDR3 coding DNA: TGTGCCAGCACGGACGGTAACACTGAAGCTTTCTTT. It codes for CASTDGNTEAFF.